A single sample is the source of the 27 T cell receptor beta chains below, sequenced in a study of CD8 T cells in ankylosing spondylitis. TCRdb re-called the 5' RACE reads through MiXCR, storing one row per CDR3 protein. The sample holds around 300,000 distinct CDR3 sequences; approximately 14% are singletons and the top ten take around 0.99%. Input material: blood, either unsorted or a sorted T cell fraction (not recorded which). The receptor set was obtained from a male donor with ankylosing spondylitis or in good health (not recorded which).

This clonotype appeared a few times. The rearrangement uses TRBV12-3 or TRBV12-4 and TRBJ2-7, with 7 bases matching TRBD2. The CDR3 contains 14 residues. Germline trimming cut 7 bases from V and 0 bases from J; bases unmatched to any gene: 6. The chain's CDR3 is CASNLAGVSYEQYF. The CDR3 coding sequence is TGTGCCAGCAACCTTGCGGGGGTCTCCTACGAGCAGTACTTC.

This clonotype was picked up a small number of times. The chain uses TRBV20-1 and TRBJ2-1, with 10 bases fitting TRBD2. Germline loops: CDR1 DFQATT, CDR2 SNEGSKA (reference sequence). V shed 5 bases, J shed 6 bases, and the junction held 7 bases outside the gene matches. This CDR3 is 14 amino acids long. The CDR3 coding sequence is TGCAGTGCTCTCCGACTAGCGGGTTCCAATGAGCAGTTCTTC. Its translation is CSALRLAGSNEQFF.

This clonotype was counted at least ten times. The chain uses TRBV12-3 or TRBV12-4 and TRBJ2-3, with 12 bases aligning to TRBD1. Germline trimming cut 5 bases from V and 4 bases from J; bases unmatched to any gene: 4. This CDR3 region has 15 residues. CDR3 region: CASSPWDRGPDTQYF. CDR3 nucleotides: TGTGCCAGCAGTCCTTGGGACAGGGGGCCAGATACGCAGTATTTT.

V usage is TRBV6-1 and J usage is TRBJ1-1; 7 bases fit TRBD1. This CDR3 has 16 amino acids. The germline gives CDR1 MNHNS, CDR2 SASEGT. Trimming at V came to 6 bases and at J to 4 bases, leaving 14 bases not matched to a gene. CDR3 region: CASSLRAGQSFTEAFF. The CDR3 bases are TGTGCCAGCAGCCTCCGGGCGGGACAGAGCTTCACTGAAGCTTTCTTT.

A few counts support this clonotype. The rearrangement joins TRBV5-6 to TRBJ1-5; TRBD1 might be the D (5 bases). Trimming left V 4 bases short and J 0 bases short, with 14 bases between. The germline V gene encodes CDR1 SGHDT and CDR2 YYEEEE. This CDR3 is 16 amino acids long. The chain's CDR3 is CASSPGGRYSNQPQHF. DNA for the CDR3: TGTGCCAGCAGCCCGGGGGGACGATATAGCAATCAGCCCCAGCATTTT.

At least ten counts were recorded for this clonotype. The CDR3 bases are TGTGCCAGCAGCAAGTGGTGCGGGAGTGGGGACCATGAGCAGTTCTTC. Protein product: CASSKWCGSGDHEQFF. This chain uses TRBV21-1 with TRBJ2-1; whether TRBD2, the table's D call, matches the DNA was not checked. TRBV21-1 is recorded as a pseudogene. This CDR3 region has 16 residues.

This clonotype appeared a few times. This CDR3 reads CASSAAGGQYF. The CDR3 DNA reads as TGTGCCAGCAGCGCGGCGGGGGGGCAGTACTTC. V and J are TRBV7-2 and TRBJ2-7; 8 nucleotides match TRBD2. Germline V gives CDR1 SGHTA, CDR2 FQGNSA. The CDR3 runs to 11 residues. Trimming cost V 5 bases and J 9 bases; bases outside gene matches: 3.

This clonotype came up many times. The gene calls are TRBV20-1 and TRBJ1-4, with D unclear. The germline V gene has CDR1 DFQATT and CDR2 SNEGSKA (reference sequence). With 5 bases removed from V and 3 bases from J, the gap between germline ends came to 10 bases. The CDR3 contains 13 residues. DNA for the CDR3: TGCAGTGCTCCGGGAGTTGCTAATGAAAAACTGTTTTTT. It specifies CSAPGVANEKLFF.

The V call is TRBV29-1, the J call TRBJ2-1; 9 bases are shared with TRBD1. CDR3 size: 16 residues. The V and J ends lost 8 bases and 3 bases, in that order; junction bases with no gene match: 14. Germline CDR1 and CDR2: SQVTM and ANQGSEA. The CDR3 DNA reads TGCAGCATCTCGACAGGCGCGGGACAGGGCTACAATGAGCAGTTCTTC. Encoded protein: CSISTGAGQGYNEQFF.

This clonotype was detected a few times. The gene calls are TRBV9 and TRBJ1-6, with a weak D call TRBD1 (5 bases). Trimming left V 3 bases short and J 8 bases short, with 9 bases between. Germline V CDR1 and CDR2: SGDLS, YYNGEE. The CDR3 loop spans 13 amino acids. The CDR3: CASSADSYSPLHF. The CDR3 DNA is TGTGCCAGCAGCGCCGACAGCTATTCACCCCTCCACTTT.

This clonotype has more than one count but fewer than ten. J is TRBJ2-1 and V is TRBV11-2; a weak D match, TRBD1 (6 bases). Germline V CDR1 and CDR2: SGHAT, FQNNGV. V lost 6 bases, J lost 10 bases, and 13 bases lay in between. The CDR3 spans 12 residues. CDR3 loop: CASRDAGTEQFF. The DNA of the CDR3 is TGTGCCAGCAGGGACGCCGGGACAGAGCAGTTCTTC.

This clonotype was seen a few times. This chain joins TRBV5-1 and TRBJ2-2, with no clear D. The V gene's germline CDR1 is SGHRS and CDR2 YFSETQ. V lost 0 bases, J lost 4 bases, and 10 bases lay in between. The CDR3 length is 15 residues. The CDR3 spells CASSLVGHLTGELFF. The CDR3 region has the DNA TGCGCCAGCAGCTTGGTAGGTCATCTCACCGGGGAGCTGTTTTTT.

The chain couples TRBV29-1 to TRBJ2-7; D unresolved. CDR1 SQVTM and CDR2 ANQGSEA come from the germline V gene. V dropped 7 bases and J dropped 4 bases, with 17 bases sitting between them. The CDR3 totals 13 residues. The DNA for the CDR3 is TGCAGCGCTGTCATGACCGGACCATACGAGCAGTACTTC. Translation gives CSAVMTGPYEQYF.

This chain connects TRBV9 to TRBJ2-7, with a tentative D call TRBD1 (6 bases). CDR3 size: 13 residues. Trimming took 3 bases from V and 6 from J, leaving 13 bases between them. Germline V gene sequence: CDR1 SGDLS, CDR2 YYNGEE. The CDR3 spells CASSAQGQGEQYF. In DNA, the CDR3 is TGTGCCAGCAGCGCTCAGGGACAAGGCGAGCAGTACTTC.

The sample holds a few counts of this clonotype. This rearrangement joins TRBV20-1 to TRBJ1-6; D is unresolved. V lost 4 bases to trimming and J lost 7 bases, with 14 bases between them. Germline CDR1 is DFQATT and CDR2 is SNEGSKA (reference sequence). This CDR3 is 14 amino acids long. The CDR3 here is CSAMRRAGNSPLHF. The CDR3 DNA follows: TGCAGTGCTATGAGGCGGGCGGGGAATTCACCCCTCCACTTT.

There are a few counts of this clonotype. The V and J genes are TRBV20-1 and TRBJ2-7; D perhaps matches TRBD2 (5 bases). V gave up 3 bases and J gave up 0 bases, with 12 bases separating them. Germline V lookup: CDR1 DFQATT, CDR2 SNEGSKA (reference sequence). This CDR3 is 14 amino acids long. The CDR3 DNA is TGCAGTGCTAGTATCGGGGTAAGCTCCTACGAGCAGTACTTC. It specifies CSASIGVSSYEQYF.

This clonotype occurred a few times. The rearrangement joins TRBV7-2 to TRBJ2-4; D not resolved. Germline CDR1 reads SGHTA; CDR2 reads FQGNSA. The CDR3 is 14 amino acids. With 1 base removed from V and 1 base from J, the gap between germline ends came to 5 bases. The CDR3 nucleotides read TGTGCCAGCAGCTTAGACACGGCCAAAAACATTCAGTACTTC. It specifies CASSLDTAKNIQYF.

A few counts support this clonotype. This rearrangement joins TRBV11-2 to TRBJ2-2; maybe TRBD2 (6 bases). CDR1 and CDR2 from the germline V gene are SGHAT and FQNNGV. The CDR3 is 14 residues long. Between the trimmed V and J ends, which lost 3 bases and 6 bases, there was a span of 11 bases. CDR3 protein: CASSFILASGELFF. In DNA, the CDR3 is TGTGCCAGCAGCTTTATCCTAGCGTCCGGGGAGCTGTTTTTT.

The chain employs TRBV25-1 and TRBJ1-6; perhaps TRBD1 as D (5 bases). The CDR3 has 13 amino acids. CDR1 and CDR2 (germline): MGHDK, SYGVNS. The V end was cut by 4 bases, the J end by 9 bases, with 10 bases between. The CDR3 spells CASSALDSSPLHF. CDR3 DNA: TGTGCCAGCAGTGCCCTTGACAGTTCACCCCTCCACTTT.

The chain recombines TRBV14 with TRBJ2-3; D call uncertain. V was pared by 2 bases and J by 0 bases, with 18 bases between. The CDR3 has 18 amino acids. From germline, CDR1 is SGHDN and CDR2 FVKESK. This CDR3 reads CASSQRLRLRDSTDTQYF. In nucleotides, the CDR3 is TGTGCCAGCAGCCAAAGGCTACGGCTTCGCGATAGCACAGATACGCAGTATTTT. Complete variable domain (other parts from reference TRBV14 and TRBJ2-3): EAGVTQFPSHSVIEKGQTVTLRCDPISGHDNLYWYRRVMGKEIKFLLHFVKESKQDESGMPNNRFLAERTGGTYSTLKVQPAELEDSGVYFCASSQRLRLRDSTDTQYFGPGTRLTVL.

This clonotype came up many times. For the CDR3, the DNA is TGCGCCAGCAGCTTGGGTCAGGGGAACAATCAGCCCCAGCATTTT. Amino acids: CASSLGQGNNQPQHF. The chain recombines TRBV5-1 with TRBJ1-5; possible D gene TRBD1, 6 bases. The CDR3 loop spans 15 amino acids. CDR1 is SGHRS, CDR2 YFSETQ, per germline. V was clipped by 0 bases and J by 3 bases, with 10 bases between them.

This clonotype was seen a handful of times. The chain combines TRBV3-1 with TRBJ2-2; 8 bases agree with TRBD1. Germline V gene sequence: CDR1 LGHDT, CDR2 YNNKEL (reference sequence). The CDR3 spans 14 residues. Losses at the gene ends were 3 bases for V and 4 bases for J; bases not matched to a gene: 1. The CDR3 region has the DNA TGTGCCAGCAGCCAGACAGGGGCCACCGGGGAGCTGTTTTTT. Residues: CASSQTGATGELFF.

This clonotype was seen more than once but under ten times. This chain joins TRBV30 and TRBJ2-3, with D perhaps TRBD2 (5 bases). The CDR3 runs to 13 residues. CDR1 and CDR2 (germline): GTSNPN, SVGIG (reference sequence). Trimming stripped 4 bases from V and 5 bases from J, with 13 bases between. CDR3 nucleotide sequence: TGTGCCTGGACCCGAACCGGAGGAGATACGCAGTATTTT. Protein: CAWTRTGGDTQYF.

Only a few counts were recorded for this clonotype. The chain is built from TRBV3-1 and TRBJ1-1; TRBD1 is a possible D gene (5 bases). The CDR3 has 15 residues. Germline CDR1 and CDR2: LGHDT and YNNKEL (reference sequence). Trimming took 4 bases from V and 1 from J, leaving 13 bases between them. The CDR3 bases are TGTGCCAGCAGCCGCTCGGGACCGACGAACACTGAAGCTTTCTTT. Its translation is CASSRSGPTNTEAFF.

The chain carries TRBV6-1 and TRBJ2-3, with a tentative D call TRBD1 (6 bases). Germline loops: CDR1 MNHNS, CDR2 SASEGT. This CDR3 contains 14 residues. V gave up 7 bases and J gave up 3 bases, with 14 bases separating them. The CDR3 is CASTPTGWTDTQYF. The DNA for the CDR3 is TGTGCCAGCACCCCGACAGGATGGACAGATACGCAGTATTTT.

This clonotype was counted between two and nine times. V gene TRBV5-1 combines with J gene TRBJ2-7; TRBD1 aligns across 9 bases. V lost 5 bases, J lost 5 bases, and 14 bases stayed unmatched. CDR3 length: 16 amino acids. Germline loops: CDR1 SGHRS, CDR2 YFSETQ. The CDR3 DNA reads as TGCGCCAGCAGTCTCACCGGGACAGGGATAGTCAACGAGCAGTACTTC. It is translated as CASSLTGTGIVNEQYF.

This clonotype was picked up many times. This rearrangement joins TRBV29-1 to TRBJ2-3; D gene unclear. Germline V lookup: CDR1 SQVTM, CDR2 ANQGSEA. CDR3 size: 11 residues. V was trimmed by 6 bases and J by 2 bases, leaving 6 bases between them. DNA for the CDR3: TGCAGCGTAGATTTCACAGATACGCAGTATTTT. Residues: CSVDFTDTQYF.